The 21 T cell receptor beta chains presented below share a single source sample, sequenced in a study of blood T cell repertoires in COVID-19. Libraries were prepared by immunoSEQ multiplex PCR; TCRdb keeps only in-frame clonotypes and omits some of them. The data show some 200,000 clones, roughly 86% seen once. The sequenced material came from peripheral blood. These receptor sequences come from a man in his forties with active or convalescent COVID-19.

The J gene is TRBJ2-5, the V gene TRBV29-1, with 12 bases identical to TRBD2. The CDR3 length is 15 residues. V shed 5 bases and J 0 bases; nucleotides not matched to a gene: 4. Looked up from germline, CDR1 is SQVTM and CDR2 is ANQGSEA. As DNA, the CDR3 is TGCAGCGTTTTGAGACTAGCGGGGGACCAAGAGACCCAGTACTTC. Amino acids: CSVLRLAGDQETQYF.

The chain combines TRBV7-3 with TRBJ2-5; 10 bases agree with TRBD2. This CDR3 is 15 amino acids long. Looked up from germline, CDR1 is SGHTA and CDR2 is FQGTGA. The V gene end was trimmed by 5 bases and the J gene end by 1 base; junction bases not matched to a gene: 4. The DNA for the CDR3 is TGTGCCAGCAGCAGGACTAGCGGCCCCCAAGAGACCCAGTACTTC. Protein: CASSRTSGPQETQYF.

The gene calls are TRBV5-1 and TRBJ2-5; TRBD1 matches 8 bases. The junction had 7 bases not matched to a gene; V was cut back by 1 base and J by 2 bases. This CDR3 spans 16 amino acids. Germline V gene lookup returns CDR1 SGHRS and CDR2 YFSETQ. The CDR3 is CASSLQGAVKQETQYF. The DNA of the CDR3 is TGCGCCAGCAGCTTGCAGGGGGCGGTGAAACAAGAGACCCAGTACTTC.

The chain couples TRBV6-5 to TRBJ2-3; D may be TRBD1 (6 bases). V lost 10 bases and J 0 bases, leaving 14 bases between the germline ends. The CDR3 has 14 amino acids. Germline CDR1 MNHEY, CDR2 SVGAGI. CDR3 sequence (DNA): TGTGCCACCCGACAGGCCACCAGCACAGATACGCAGTATTTT. This codes for CATRQATSTDTQYF.

The chain joins TRBV18 to TRBJ2-7, with 12 bases identical to TRBD1. Trimming removed 3 bases from V and 7 bases from J; junction bases left unmatched: 10. Looked up from germline, CDR1 is KGHSH and CDR2 is LQKENI. CDR3 size: 16 residues. The CDR3 loop reads CASSPSGQGAGGEQYF. CDR3 in DNA: TGTGCCAGCTCACCCTCGGGACAGGGGGCTGGAGGGGAGCAGTACTTC.

The rearrangement links TRBV7-8 to TRBJ1-2; D possibly corresponds to TRBD1 (5 bases). V lost 6 bases and J 8 bases, leaving 16 bases between the germline ends. The germline V gene has CDR1 SGHVS and CDR2 FQNEAQ. The CDR3 spans 13 residues. CDR3 nucleotide sequence: TGTGCCAGCAGTTTCTCGGGGACTCTCGGCTACACCTTC. Translated: CASSFSGTLGYTF.

This chain uses TRBV9 with TRBJ1-4; D unclear. CDR3 size: 15 residues. V lost 4 bases and J lost 4, with 14 bases in between. CDR1 and CDR2 (germline): SGDLS, YYNGEE. The CDR3: CASSPAGGFNEKLFF. The DNA for the CDR3 is TGTGCCAGCAGCCCAGCGGGAGGATTTAATGAAAAACTGTTTTTT.

The chain links TRBV2 to TRBJ1-3; weak D call: TRBD1 (6 bases). With 6 bases removed from V and 1 base from J, the gap between germline ends came to 10 bases. From germline, CDR1 is SNHLY and CDR2 FYNNEI. There are 14 residues in the CDR3. The DNA for the CDR3 is TGTGCCAGCAGGGGCAGGGGTTCTGGAAACACCATATATTTT. It translates to CASRGRGSGNTIYF.

The rearrangement joins TRBV30 to TRBJ1-6, with D perhaps TRBD1 (6 bases). Germline CDR1 GTSNPN, CDR2 SVGIG (reference sequence). V gave up 2 bases and J gave up 7 bases, with 15 bases separating them. The CDR3 spans 15 residues. CDR3 protein: CAWSLRTASNSPLHF. DNA for the CDR3: TGTGCCTGGAGTCTTCGGACAGCCTCAAATTCACCCCTCCACTTT.

The chain combines TRBV2 with TRBJ2-7, with TRBD1 as a possible D gene (6 bases). The V and J ends lost 7 bases and 6 bases respectively, with 22 bases between them. The CDR3 consists of 15 residues. Germline CDR1 reads SNHLY; CDR2 reads FYNNEI. The CDR3: CASTPQGIASGEQYF. In DNA form, the CDR3 reads TGTGCCAGCACCCCCCAGGGGATTGCCTCCGGCGAGCAGTACTTC.

CDR3 region: CASEGQGLKDTQYF. The CDR3 DNA is TGTGCCAGCGAGGGCCAGGGGCTTAAAGATACGCAGTATTTT. The rearrangement joins TRBV3-1 (or the pseudogene TRBV3-2) to TRBJ2-3, with D possibly matching TRBD1 (6 bases). The CDR3 covers 14 residues. V was cut by 8 bases and J by 5 bases, with 17 bases left in between. Germline values: CDR1 LGHDT, CDR2 YNNKEL (reference sequence).

The rearrangement uses TRBV6-5 and TRBJ2-7; weak D call: TRBD1 (7 bases). The CDR3 covers 15 residues. Deletions cut 7 bases from V and 0 bases from J, with 16 bases between. In germline, CDR1 is MNHEY, CDR2 SVGAGI. The CDR3 region has the DNA TGTGCCAGCACCGGGGGTCGGGACAGCTCCTACGAGCAGTACTTC. This gives the protein CASTGGRDSSYEQYF.

The chain links TRBV19 to TRBJ2-2; TRBD2 is a possible D gene (5 bases). The CDR3 runs to 14 residues. V gave up 3 bases and J gave up 3 bases, with 8 bases separating them. CDR1 and CDR2 from the germline V gene are LNHDA and SQIVND (reference sequence). The CDR3, as DNA: TGTGCCAGTAGTATTGGGAGTTACACCGGGGAGCTGTTTTTT. It is translated as CASSIGSYTGELFF.

This chain links TRBV19 with TRBJ2-2; weak D call: TRBD1 (6 bases). Germline CDR1 is LNHDA and CDR2 is SQIVND (reference sequence). The CDR3 is 16 amino acids. V lost 5 bases and J 2 bases, leaving 15 bases between the germline ends. The CDR3 DNA follows: TGTGCCAGTAGTGTCACAGGGAGTTTTAACACCGGGGAGCTGTTTTTT. Translated: CASSVTGSFNTGELFF.

This clone was detected a few times. The chain is built from TRBV18 and TRBJ2-2; D not resolved. The CDR3 spans 15 residues. Germline V gene lookup returns CDR1 KGHSH and CDR2 LQKENI. V lost 1 base, J lost 6 bases, and 12 bases lay in between. CDR3 nucleotides: TGTGCCAGCTCACCACAGCACAGCCCTTCCGGGGAGCTGTTTTTT. Amino acids: CASSPQHSPSGELFF.

This clone is a singleton in its sample. V usage is TRBV21-1 and J usage is TRBJ1-5; the table names TRBD1, a call not compared with the DNA. TRBV21-1 is labeled a pseudogene. CDR3 length: 16 residues. The CDR3 loop reads CASSNRRQGTGQPQHF. In DNA, the CDR3 is TGTGCCAGCAGCAACCGTCGACAGGGTACGGGTCAGCCCCAGCATTTT.

A single count supports this clone. The gene calls are TRBV4-3 and TRBJ2-1; TRBD2 matches at 7 bases. The CDR3 loop spans 16 amino acids. Germline assignment: CDR1 LGHNA and CDR2 YSLEER. The trim removed 0 bases at V and 1 base at J, leaving 3 bases unmatched. The CDR3 reads CASSQEASGSYNEQFF. The CDR3 DNA reads as TGCGCCAGCAGCCAAGAAGCTAGCGGATCCTACAATGAGCAGTTCTTC.

Many counts were recorded for this clone. V gene TRBV19 combines with J gene TRBJ1-2; no definite D call. The V end was cut by 6 bases, the J end by 6 bases, with 20 bases between. Germline CDR1 LNHDA, CDR2 SQIVND (reference sequence). The CDR3 length is 15 residues. The CDR3 DNA follows: TGTGCCAGTAGCCGACGAGGTGAAGGTGGAAATGGCTACACCTTC. Translation: CASSRRGEGGNGYTF.

V is TRBV24-1 and J is TRBJ2-1; TRBD2 is a possible D gene (5 bases). V was shortened by 6 bases and J by 8 bases, with 16 bases between the two germline ends. Germline V gives CDR1 KGHDR, CDR2 SFDVKD. The CDR3 has 14 residues. The CDR3 sequence: CATSSGESRDEQFF. In DNA form, the CDR3 reads TGTGCCACCAGTTCCGGGGAGTCTCGGGATGAGCAGTTCTTC.

A few counts support this clone. DNA for the CDR3: TGTGCCAGCAGTTTAGGTCCTAGCGGGGGGGCCTACAATGAGCAGTTCTTC. It encodes CASSLGPSGGAYNEQFF. The chain uses TRBV28 and TRBJ2-1; 12 bases are a match to TRBD2. The germline V gene has CDR1 MDHEN and CDR2 SYDVKM. J gave up 2 bases and V 2 bases, and 4 bases lay outside the gene matches. The CDR3 consists of 17 residues.

The chain couples TRBV5-5 to TRBJ2-5, with D unclear. The V gene's germline CDR1 is SGHKS and CDR2 YYEKEE (reference sequence). V gave up 4 bases and J gave up 0 bases, with 7 bases separating them. The CDR3 is 13 residues long. This CDR3 reads CASSRENQETQYF. CDR3 DNA sequence: TGTGCCAGCAGCCGAGAGAACCAAGAGACCCAGTACTTC.